Listed here are 6 T cell receptor beta chains from one sample, sequenced in a study of T cell changes during pregnancy in multiple sclerosis. Assay used: immunoSEQ multiplex PCR; TCRdb lists only in-frame clones, some missing. The sample shows 70,000 to 95,000 clones, nearly 95% of them seen only once. Here the sequenced sample was peripheral blood, taken after pregnancy. The origin of the receptors is a female donor in good health, enrolled as a control in a pregnancy study.

Written as DNA, the CDR3 is TGTGCCAGCAGCCTCCCCCTTGGAAACACCATATATTTT. This encodes CASSLPLGNTIYF. This chain connects TRBV11-2 to TRBJ1-3, with unresolved D. The CDR3 has 13 amino acids. In germline, CDR1 is SGHAT, CDR2 FQNNGV. V was cut by 5 bases and J by 3 bases, with 8 bases left in between. The whole variable domain, filled in from reference TRBV11-2 and TRBJ1-3, reads EAGVAQSPRYKIIEKRQSVAFWCNPISGHATLYWYQQILGQGPKLLIQFQNNGVVDDSQLPKDRFSAERLKGVDSTLKIQPAKLEDSAVYLCASSLPLGNTIYFGEGSWLTVV.

This rearrangement joins TRBV28 to TRBJ2-7; D gene ambiguous. Germline lookup yields CDR1 MDHEN and CDR2 SYDVKM. V lost 6 bases and J lost 0, with 18 bases in between. The length of the CDR3 is 16 residues. This chain's CDR3 is CASSPSDWRASYEQYF. The CDR3 DNA reads TGTGCCAGCAGCCCTTCCGACTGGAGAGCCTCCTACGAGCAGTACTTC.

V and J are TRBV7-9 and TRBJ1-4; TRBD1 matches 7 bases. From germline, CDR1 is SEHNR and CDR2 FQNEAQ (reference sequence). V lost 0 bases, J lost 8 bases, and 3 bases stayed unmatched. The length of the CDR3 is 14 residues. The DNA for the CDR3 is TGTGCCAGCAGCTTAGCGACAGGGAGCGAAAAACTGTTTTTT. Residues: CASSLATGSEKLFF. Supplemented by reference TRBV7-9 and TRBJ1-4, the full variable domain reads DTGVSQNPRHKITKRGQNVTFRCDPISEHNRLYWYRQTLGQGPEFLTYFQNEAQLEKSRLLSDRFSAERPKGSFSTLEIQRTEQGDSAMYLCASSLATGSEKLFFGSGTQLSVL.

V is TRBV28 and J is TRBJ2-5, with 8 bases matching TRBD1. CDR1 MDHEN and CDR2 SYDVKM come from the germline V gene. The CDR3 sequence is 17 residues long. The V and J ends lost 3 bases and 0 bases, in that order; junction bases with no gene match: 9. The CDR3 loop is CASSFGVGTGYQETQYF. CDR3 coding DNA: TGTGCCAGCAGTTTCGGAGTAGGGACAGGCTACCAAGAGACCCAGTACTTC.

The rearrangement links TRBV2 to TRBJ1-1; perhaps TRBD1 as D (5 bases). Trimming pared 2 bases from V and 3 bases from J, leaving 13 bases between. The CDR3 is 15 amino acids. Looked up from germline, CDR1 is SNHLY and CDR2 is FYNNEI. For the CDR3, the DNA is TGTGCCAGCAGTGAATCGACAGTGGGGTACACTGAAGCTTTCTTT. Protein: CASSESTVGYTEAFF.

The J gene is TRBJ1-4, the V gene TRBV4-1, with a possible D match to TRBD1 (5 bases). Germline-derived CDR1 and CDR2 are MGHRA and YSYEKL. The CDR3 spans 19 residues. Trimming shortened V by 4 bases and J by 4 bases, and 25 bases separated the two germline ends. CDR3 sequence: CASSPSPPWGGEGNEKLFF. In nucleotides, the CDR3 is TGCGCCAGCAGCCCCTCCCCGCCGTGGGGGGGGGAAGGTAATGAAAAACTGTTTTTT.